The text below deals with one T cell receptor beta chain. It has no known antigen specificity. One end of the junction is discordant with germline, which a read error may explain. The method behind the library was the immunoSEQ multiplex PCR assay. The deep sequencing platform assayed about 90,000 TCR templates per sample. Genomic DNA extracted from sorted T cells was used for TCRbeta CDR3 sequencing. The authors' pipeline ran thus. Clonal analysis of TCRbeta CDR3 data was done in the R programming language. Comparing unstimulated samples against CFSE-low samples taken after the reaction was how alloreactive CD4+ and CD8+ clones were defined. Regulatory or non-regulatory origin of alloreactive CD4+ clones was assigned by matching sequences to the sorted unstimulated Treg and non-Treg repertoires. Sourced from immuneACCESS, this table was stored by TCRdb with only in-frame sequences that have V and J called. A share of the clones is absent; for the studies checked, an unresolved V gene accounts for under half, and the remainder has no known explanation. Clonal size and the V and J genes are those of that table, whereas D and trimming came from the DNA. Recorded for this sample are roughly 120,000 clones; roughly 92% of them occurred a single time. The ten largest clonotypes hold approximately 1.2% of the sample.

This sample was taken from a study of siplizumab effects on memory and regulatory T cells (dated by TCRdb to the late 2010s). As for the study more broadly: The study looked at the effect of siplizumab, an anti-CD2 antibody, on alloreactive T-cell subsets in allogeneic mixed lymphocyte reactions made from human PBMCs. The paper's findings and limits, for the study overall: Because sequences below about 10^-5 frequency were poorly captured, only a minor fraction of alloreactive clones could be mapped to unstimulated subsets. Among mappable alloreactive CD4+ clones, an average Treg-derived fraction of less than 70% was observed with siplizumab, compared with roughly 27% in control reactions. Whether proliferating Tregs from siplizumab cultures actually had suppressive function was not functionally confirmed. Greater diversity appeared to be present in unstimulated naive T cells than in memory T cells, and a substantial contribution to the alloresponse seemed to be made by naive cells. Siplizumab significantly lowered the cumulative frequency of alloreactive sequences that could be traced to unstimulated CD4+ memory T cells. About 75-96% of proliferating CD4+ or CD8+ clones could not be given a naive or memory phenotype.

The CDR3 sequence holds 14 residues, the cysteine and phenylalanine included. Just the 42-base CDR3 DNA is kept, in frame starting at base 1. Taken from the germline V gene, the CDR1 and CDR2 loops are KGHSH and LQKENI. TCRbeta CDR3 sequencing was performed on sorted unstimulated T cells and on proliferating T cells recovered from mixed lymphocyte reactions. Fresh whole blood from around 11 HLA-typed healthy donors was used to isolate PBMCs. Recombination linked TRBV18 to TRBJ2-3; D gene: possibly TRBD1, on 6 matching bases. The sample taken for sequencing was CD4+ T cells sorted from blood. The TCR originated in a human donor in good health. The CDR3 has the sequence CASSPSTGTPFLHF. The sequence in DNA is TGTGCCAGCTCACCTTCCACCGGGACACCGTTTTTGCATTTT. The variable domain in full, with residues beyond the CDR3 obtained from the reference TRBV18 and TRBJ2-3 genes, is NAGVMQNPRHLVRRRGQEARLRCSPMKGHSHVYWYRQLPEEGLKFMVYLQKENIIDESGMPKERFSAEFPKEGPSILRIQQVVRGDSAAYFCASSPSTGTPFLHFGPGTRLTVL.